A single sample gave rise to the 29 T cell receptor beta chains below, sequenced in a study of human T cells and chemical hapten exposure. TCRdb independently ran MiXCR on the RACE reads; one entry per CDR3 protein. The sample consists of 110,000 to 150,000 distinct CDR3 sequences, 12% of them appearing once. Regarding time point: patch test 2, 6 weeks after DPC sensitization. Described treatment: therapeutic diphenylcyclopropenone sensitization with weekly scalp DPC. The sample was whole blood, taken in connection with sensitization to the hapten diphenylcyclopropenone (DPC). The receptor source for this set is a woman aged 45-65 years with alopecia areata. Some clones in this sample may be carry-over from other donors' samples.

The rearrangement uses TRBV5-1 and TRBJ2-2; D possibly corresponds to TRBD2 (6 bases). This CDR3 is built from 15 residues. V was trimmed by 1 base and J by 0 bases, leaving 7 bases between them. Germline values: CDR1 SGHRS, CDR2 YFSETQ. The DNA of the CDR3 is TGCGCCAGCAGCTTGCGACTAGCGAACACCGGGGAGCTGTTTTTT. Amino acid sequence: CASSLRLANTGELFF.

This clonotype was counted at least ten times. V and J are TRBV7-8 and TRBJ2-7; D is undetermined. Germline values: CDR1 SGHVS, CDR2 FQNEAQ. The CDR3 has 13 amino acids. The ends were cut back, 1 base at V and 3 bases at J, with 7 bases in the middle. The CDR3 region is CASSLDSYYEQYF. CDR3 nucleotide sequence: TGTGCCAGCAGCTTAGACTCTTACTACGAGCAGTACTTC. Variable domain in full (rest from reference TRBV7-8 and TRBJ2-7): GAGVSQSPRYKVAKRGQDVALRCDPISGHVSLFWYQQALGQGPEFLTYFQNEAQLDKSGLPSDRFFAERPEGSVSTLKIQRTQQEDSAVYLCASSLDSYYEQYFGPGTRLTVT.

Only a few counts were recorded for this clonotype. V usage is TRBV4-3 and J usage is TRBJ2-2; D gene ambiguous. From germline, CDR1 is LGHNA and CDR2 YSLEER. V shed 4 bases and J shed 6 bases, with 9 bases lying between them. There are 13 residues in the CDR3. CDR3 bases: TGCGCCAGCAGCCGAGGTTCGGCCGGGGAGCTGTTTTTT. Translated, it gives CASSRGSAGELFF.

The chain has TRBV12-3 or TRBV12-4 and TRBJ2-5; D not resolved. The CDR3 is 14 amino acids. V was cut by 3 bases and J by 2 bases, with 10 bases left in between. The CDR3 DNA is TGTGCCAGCAGTTTCGGGCTGTATCAAGAGACCCAGTACTTC. It specifies CASSFGLYQETQYF.

V is TRBV6-2 or TRBV6-3 and J is TRBJ2-1; 7 bases map to TRBD2. The CDR3 runs 21 residues. Germline CDR1 and CDR2: MNHEY and SVGEGT. Trimming at V came to 0 bases and at J to 0 bases, leaving 17 bases not matched to a gene. The CDR3 spells CASSYSIFSTSGNPSYNEQFF. In nucleotides, the CDR3 is TGTGCCAGCAGTTACTCGATTTTCAGTACCAGCGGGAACCCCTCCTACAATGAGCAGTTCTTC.

Remarks on this clonotype: A much larger clone differs from this one at a single base, so this may be a read error. The chain couples TRBV7-9 to TRBJ1-5; possibly TRBD1 for D (5 bases). Trimming left V 5 bases short and J 3 bases short, with 11 bases between. CDR3 length: 14 amino acids. Germline V lookup: CDR1 SEHNR, CDR2 FQNEAQ (reference sequence). CDR3 DNA: TGTGCCAGCAGCCGGGACGCTCACAATCAGCCCCAGCATTTT. Protein product: CASSRDAHNQPQHF.

Comment on this clonotype: A read error may account for a junction end that differs from germline. This chain uses TRBV29-1 with TRBJ1-2, with 7 bases identical to TRBD1. This CDR3 has 10 amino acids. Germline V gene lookup returns CDR1 SQVTM and CDR2 ANQGSEA. The CDR3 DNA reads TGCAGCATTGAACAGGGGACATACACCTTC. Protein sequence: CSIEQGTYTF.

The rearrangement uses TRBV18 and TRBJ1-5, with TRBD1 matching 11 bases. This CDR3 has 19 residues. V was clipped by 2 bases and J by 0 bases; unmatched bases: 9. Germline V lookup: CDR1 KGHSH, CDR2 LQKENI. The CDR3 loop is CASSPVGTGGAYSNQPQHF. The CDR3 coding sequence is TGTGCCAGCTCACCAGTTGGGACAGGGGGTGCTTATAGCAATCAGCCCCAGCATTTT. The complete variable domain, with remaining parts taken from reference TRBV18 and TRBJ1-5, reads NAGVMQNPRHLVRRRGQEARLRCSPMKGHSHVYWYRQLPEEGLKFMVYLQKENIIDESGMPKERFSAEFPKEGPSILRIQQVVRGDSAAYFCASSPVGTGGAYSNQPQHFGDGTRLSIL.

The gene calls are TRBV6-5 and TRBJ1-5; 7 bases are shared with TRBD1. V shed 6 bases and J 1 base; nucleotides not matched to a gene: 6. The germline V gene encodes CDR1 MNHEY and CDR2 SVGAGI. The CDR3 is 15 residues long. For the CDR3, the DNA is TGTGCCAGCAGCCCGACAGGGAAGAGCAATCAGCCCCAGCATTTT. As protein: CASSPTGKSNQPQHF.

This clonotype was observed at least ten times. The chain joins TRBV5-4 to TRBJ1-1; 7 bases agree with TRBD1. V was clipped by 4 bases and J by 0 bases; unmatched bases: 9. Germline V gene sequence: CDR1 SGHNT, CDR2 YYREEE (reference sequence). The CDR3 covers 16 residues. CDR3 in DNA: TGTGCCAGCAGCCCTCAGACAGGGTTAATGAACACTGAAGCTTTCTTT. It encodes CASSPQTGLMNTEAFF.

This clonotype was seen more than once but under ten times. This chain joins TRBV25-1 and TRBJ2-3; 9 nucleotides align to TRBD1. The CDR3 has 14 residues. Per the germline V gene, CDR1 is MGHDK and CDR2 is SYGVNS. The ends lost 10 bases at V and 4 bases at J; junction bases unmatched: 9. CDR3 in DNA: TGTGCCACCTTAGACAGGGGGTTAGCAGATACGCAGTATTTT. Translation gives CATLDRGLADTQYF.

The rearrangement uses TRBV20-1 and TRBJ2-2, with 8 nucleotides matching TRBD2. V lost 6 bases and J lost 4; bases outside the gene matches: 10. Germline CDR1 reads DFQATT; CDR2 reads SNEGSKA (reference sequence). This CDR3 is built from 15 residues. The CDR3: CSAKGQLAGTGELFF. In nucleotides, the CDR3 is TGCAGTGCCAAAGGACAGCTAGCGGGCACCGGGGAGCTGTTTTTT.

This clonotype was observed a handful of times. The rearrangement joins TRBV12-3 or TRBV12-4 to TRBJ2-2; D is unclear. The CDR3 runs 11 residues. The V end was cut by 5 bases, the J end by 6 bases, with 4 bases between. The CDR3 coding sequence is TGTGCCAGCAGTCGGGCCGGGGAGCTGTTTTTT. Amino acids: CASSRAGELFF.

This clonotype has just a few counts. The V call is TRBV20-1, the J call TRBJ2-5, with D maybe TRBD1 (7 bases). The germline V gene has CDR1 DFQATT and CDR2 SNEGSKA (reference sequence). The CDR3 has 15 residues. V was trimmed by 5 bases and J by 3 bases, leaving 19 bases between them. The CDR3 reads CSASPGGTAKETQYF. As DNA, the CDR3 is TGCAGTGCTTCGCCGGGCGGGACAGCTAAAGAGACCCAGTACTTC.

To note about this clonotype: The germline gene is not matched at one end of the junction; a read error may be the cause. The chain recombines TRBV5-1 with TRBJ2-7; 7 positions agree with TRBD2. CDR1 and CDR2 from the germline V gene are SGHRS and YFSETQ. The CDR3 has 14 amino acids. CDR3 protein: CASSFTAGSFEQYF. The CDR3 DNA reads as TGCGCCAGCAGCTTTACAGCGGGGTCCTTCGAGCAGTACTTC.

The V gene is TRBV7-9, the J gene TRBJ2-2, with 14 bases lining up with TRBD2. V was pared by 2 bases and J by 4 bases, with 6 bases of the junction left unmatched. CDR3 length: 18 amino acids. CDR1 is SEHNR and CDR2 is FQNEAQ in the germline V gene (reference sequence). CDR3 nucleotide sequence: TGTGCCAGCAGCTTAAGGACTAGCGGGAGGCCGACCACCGGGGAGCTGTTTTTT. Translated, it gives CASSLRTSGRPTTGELFF.

This chain uses TRBV5-1 with TRBJ2-5; maybe TRBD1 (7 bases). CDR3 length: 15 residues. The V end was cut by 4 bases, the J end by 1 base, with 14 bases between. Germline V gene lookup returns CDR1 SGHRS and CDR2 YFSETQ. DNA of the CDR3: TGCGCCAGCAGCCCGCGGGGACAGACCCAAGAGACCCAGTACTTC. It yields the protein CASSPRGQTQETQYF.

The J gene is TRBJ2-2, the V gene TRBV10-1; D ambiguous. Looked up from germline, CDR1 is WNHNN and CDR2 is SYGVQD (reference sequence). Trimming removed 11 bases at V and 4 bases at J, with 14 bases between. The CDR3 consists of 13 residues. The CDR3 here is CARRAGCTGELFF. In DNA, the CDR3 is TGCGCCCGAAGAGCAGGTTGCACCGGGGAGCTGTTTTTT.

The rearrangement links TRBV5-1 to TRBJ1-2; 9 bases are shared with TRBD1. The J segment lost 6 bases and the V segment lost 4 bases, leaving 7 bases of the junction unmatched. Germline CDR1 is SGHRS and CDR2 is YFSETQ. The CDR3 extends over 14 amino acids. The CDR3 spells CASSVTGGVDGYTF. The CDR3 DNA reads TGCGCCAGCAGCGTAACAGGGGGCGTCGATGGCTACACCTTC.

The CDR3 is CSASPSGGTDTQYF. For the CDR3, the DNA is TGCAGTGCTAGCCCCAGCGGAGGCACAGATACGCAGTATTTT. The V gene is TRBV20-1, the J gene TRBJ2-3; D may be TRBD2 (5 bases). Germline V gene data show CDR1 as DFQATT and CDR2 as SNEGSKA (reference sequence). CDR3 length: 14 residues. Trimming cost V 3 bases and J 1 base, with 11 bases left between them.

This clonotype was observed a few times. The J gene is TRBJ2-5, the V gene TRBV29-1, with 7 nucleotides matching TRBD1. The CDR3 loop spans 13 amino acids. The J segment lost 5 bases and the V segment lost 3 bases, leaving 6 bases of the junction unmatched. Germline lookup yields CDR1 SQVTM and CDR2 ANQGSEA. DNA of the CDR3: TGCAGCGTTGATCTAACAGGGGTGGAGACCCAGTACTTC. Its protein product is CSVDLTGVETQYF.

This sequence joins TRBV19 and TRBJ2-3; no definite D call. Germline V gene data show CDR1 as LNHDA and CDR2 as SQIVND (reference sequence). The V and J ends lost 3 bases and 6 bases respectively, with 4 bases between them. The CDR3 loop spans 11 amino acids. The CDR3 loop reads CASSISDTQYF. The CDR3 nucleotides are TGTGCCAGTAGTATCAGTGATACGCAGTATTTT.

This clonotype has more than one count but fewer than ten. The chain joins TRBV6-1 to TRBJ1-1, with D possibly being TRBD1 (5 bases). The CDR3 consists of 15 residues. CDR1 and CDR2 (germline): MNHNS, SASEGT. V was pared by 6 bases and J by 0 bases, with 14 bases between. The CDR3 region is CASRGEQLLNTEAFF. DNA of the CDR3: TGTGCCAGCAGGGGGGAACAGCTGTTGAACACTGAAGCTTTCTTT.

CDR3 region: CSAAGQGWYEQYF. DNA for the CDR3: TGCAGTGCTGCAGGACAGGGGTGGTACGAGCAGTACTTC. This sequence joins TRBV20-1 and TRBJ2-7; 9 nucleotides agree with TRBD1. V trimming: 5 bases; J trimming: 4 bases; junction bases outside the gene matches: 6. This CDR3 is built from 13 residues. Germline V lookup: CDR1 DFQATT, CDR2 SNEGSKA (reference sequence).

This clonotype was seen many times. The chain uses TRBV20-1 and TRBJ2-2, with D unclear. This CDR3 contains 13 residues. From germline, CDR1 is DFQATT and CDR2 SNEGSKA (reference sequence). V lost 0 bases and J 6 bases, leaving 8 bases between the germline ends. CDR3 in amino acids: CSARDITPGELFF. The CDR3 DNA follows: TGCAGTGCTAGAGATATTACCCCCGGGGAGCTGTTTTTT.

This clonotype was detected only a few times. The gene calls are TRBV6-5 and TRBJ1-5; D is ambiguous. V lost 6 bases to trimming and J lost 0 bases, with 12 bases between them. Germline lookup yields CDR1 MNHEY and CDR2 SVGAGI. The CDR3 length is 15 residues. The CDR3 nucleotides read TGTGCCAGCAGCCCCGCAGTTCATAGCAATCAGCCCCAGCATTTT. Its translation is CASSPAVHSNQPQHF.

This rearrangement joins TRBV20-1 to TRBJ2-1; D uncertain. The CDR3 has 10 residues. Germline CDR1 DFQATT, CDR2 SNEGSKA (reference sequence). V lost 5 bases and J lost 5, with 4 bases in between. As DNA, the CDR3 is TGCAGTGCTGGCCACAATGAGCAGTTCTTC. Translated, it gives CSAGHNEQFF.

This clonotype was counted at least ten times. The J gene is TRBJ1-1, the V gene TRBV11-2, with a weak D call TRBD1 (5 bases). The V gene's germline CDR1 is SGHAT and CDR2 FQNNGV. This CDR3 has 16 residues. Trimming removed 5 bases at V and 2 bases at J, with 18 bases between. In DNA form, the CDR3 reads TGTGCCAGCAGCCCCCACACGGTTGGGGCTAACACTGAAGCTTTCTTT. This codes for CASSPHTVGANTEAFF.

This sequence joins TRBV27 and TRBJ2-7; D not resolved. V lost 5 bases and J lost 9, with 14 bases in between. The germline V gene encodes CDR1 MNHEY and CDR2 SMNVEV (reference sequence). This CDR3 has 12 residues. The CDR3: CASSETARAQYF. The CDR3 nucleotides are TGTGCCAGCAGTGAGACCGCTCGGGCGCAGTACTTC.